This TCR beta chain was sequenced in a study of T cells in localized non-small cell lung cancer (dated by TCRdb to the early 2020s). With respect to the entire study: The study examined T cell repertoires in a few hundred patients with early-stage NSCLC and compared tumors with uninvolved tumor-adjacent lungs. The cohort consisted of 236 treatment-naive NSCLC patients whose localized lung tumors had been resected. A mean age of around 66 years was recorded for the NSCLC patients, of whom more than 120 were male and 90 to 110 were female. Overall study outcomes, separate from this receptor: Higher blood T cell density associated with longer overall survival, while higher adjacent-lung clonality associated with shorter survival. A median of approximately 50 of the top 100 tumor clones turned up in the paired uninvolved adjacent lung, and approximately 30 of those clones also ranked among the top 100 of that same adjacent lung. Because multi-region tumor sequencing was not done, intratumor heterogeneity could not be ruled out. Because of the exploratory design, TCR variables were selected using unadjusted p-values without false-discovery rate correction. Uninvolved tumor-adjacent lung showed the highest T cell clonality, higher than tumor, which suggests more focused antigenic responses in the adjacent lung.

This clone was seen a handful of times. Its antigen is not yet known. Base-call qualities are not available, and no considerably larger clone is one nucleotide away. The immunoSEQ Assay was used to sequence TCR beta CDR3 regions from DNA. The authors' pipeline ran thus. To compute T cell density, TCR beta template counts were normalized to usable DNA, which was estimated by amplifying housekeeping genes. Richness was estimated using the preseqR package, with extrapolation to 400,000 templates for PBMC samples and to 120,000 templates for tissue samples. Clonality was calculated as one minus Pielou's evenness. Tissue-enriched TCRs were identified by differential abundance testing using productive amino-acid clonotypes, minimum total count 5 and alpha 0.1. Repertoire overlap between compartments was quantified with the Jaccard Index and Morisita Overlap Index. GLIPH grouped TCR beta CDR3s together with public tetramer-defined viral CDR3s, and a viral motif had to include at least three viral sequences and show V-gene enrichment. As stored in TCRdb, this immuneACCESS dataset retains in-frame rearrangements with V and J assigned. A fraction of the clones does not appear; measured against another copy, unresolved V genes explain less than half of the discrepancy, and the remainder lacks a known reason. D and trimming come from the DNA, and the V and J calls and clone size come from that table. The sample table records over 1,000 clones; about 23% of these occur just once. The ten largest clones take up roughly 15% of the sample.

Uninvolved adjacent lung was obtained at least 2 cm from the tumor margin, and the absence of atypia was confirmed by two independent pathologists. At diagnosis, tumor, uninvolved tumor-adjacent lung and peripheral blood were collected and then preserved as a mix of FFPE and fresh-frozen material. Via the germline V gene, CDR1 is ENHRY and CDR2 SYGVKD. CDR3 length: 12 amino acids, cysteine to phenylalanine. Solely the CDR3 DNA is kept, with 36 bases framed from the first base. V is cut by 2 bases and J by 8 bases, and the space between the germline ends is 9 bases. This TCR was recovered from a woman aged 35-70 years with stage I squamous cell lung carcinoma. Rearrangement joined TRBV10-3 to TRBJ1-2; TRBD1 is a possible D gene, resting on 5 matching bases. The sample consisted of normal lung tissue next to the tumor, taken before any cancer treatment. The nucleotide sequence is TGTGCCATCAGTGAGCCGGACAAGGGCTACACCTTC. This is translated as CAISEPDKGYTF.